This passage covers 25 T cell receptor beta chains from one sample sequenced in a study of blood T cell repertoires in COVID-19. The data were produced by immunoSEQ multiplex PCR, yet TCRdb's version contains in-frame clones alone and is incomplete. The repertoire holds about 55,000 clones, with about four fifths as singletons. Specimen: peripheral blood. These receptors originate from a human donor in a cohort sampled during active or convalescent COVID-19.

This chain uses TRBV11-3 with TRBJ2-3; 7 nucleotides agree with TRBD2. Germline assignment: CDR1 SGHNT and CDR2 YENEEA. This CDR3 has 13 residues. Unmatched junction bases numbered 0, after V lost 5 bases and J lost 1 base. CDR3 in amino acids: CASSREGTDTQYF. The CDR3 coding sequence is TGTGCCAGCAGCCGGGAGGGCACAGATACGCAGTATTTT.

Here the CDR3 reads CASSLGGGPENEQYF. CDR3 coding DNA: TGTGCCAGCAGCTTAGGGGGGGGGCCCGAGAACGAGCAGTACTTC. The chain uses TRBV7-2 and TRBJ2-7; D is perhaps TRBD2 (7 bases). Trimming took off 1 base at V and 5 bases at J, with 15 bases between the two ends. The CDR3 spans 15 residues. CDR1 is SGHTA and CDR2 is FQGNSA in the germline V gene.

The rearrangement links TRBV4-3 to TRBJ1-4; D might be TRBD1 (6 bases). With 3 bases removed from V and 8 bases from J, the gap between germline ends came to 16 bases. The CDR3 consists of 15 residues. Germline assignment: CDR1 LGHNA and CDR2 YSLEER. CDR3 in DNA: TGCGCCAGCAGCCAGCATCACAGGGTAGGAGAAAAACTGTTTTTT. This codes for CASSQHHRVGEKLFF.

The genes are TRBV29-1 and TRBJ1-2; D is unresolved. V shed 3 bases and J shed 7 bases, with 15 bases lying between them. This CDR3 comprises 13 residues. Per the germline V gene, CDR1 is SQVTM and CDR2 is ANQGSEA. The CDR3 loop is CSVDPGGVSGYTF. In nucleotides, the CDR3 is TGCAGCGTTGACCCAGGTGGCGTGAGTGGCTACACCTTC.

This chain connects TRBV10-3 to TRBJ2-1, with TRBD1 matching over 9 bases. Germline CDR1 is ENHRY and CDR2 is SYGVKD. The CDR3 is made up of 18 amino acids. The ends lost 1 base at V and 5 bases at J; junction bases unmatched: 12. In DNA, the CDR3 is TGTGCCATCAGTGAGTTCTTAGATGGACAGGGGTTTAACAATGAGCAGTTCTTC. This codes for CAISEFLDGQGFNNEQFF.

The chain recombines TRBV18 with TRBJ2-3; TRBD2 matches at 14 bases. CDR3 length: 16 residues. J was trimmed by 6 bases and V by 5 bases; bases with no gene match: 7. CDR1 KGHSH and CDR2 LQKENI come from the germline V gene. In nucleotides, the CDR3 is TGTGCCAGCTCATCGACTAGCGGGGGGGCCGGGGATACGCAGTATTTT. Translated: CASSSTSGGAGDTQYF.

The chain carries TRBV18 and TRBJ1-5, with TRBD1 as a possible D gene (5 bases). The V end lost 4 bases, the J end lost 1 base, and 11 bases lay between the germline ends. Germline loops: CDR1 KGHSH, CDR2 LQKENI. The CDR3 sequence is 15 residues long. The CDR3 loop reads CASSLNQGSNQPQHF. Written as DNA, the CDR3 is TGTGCCAGCTCACTAAACCAGGGAAGCAATCAGCCCCAGCATTTT.

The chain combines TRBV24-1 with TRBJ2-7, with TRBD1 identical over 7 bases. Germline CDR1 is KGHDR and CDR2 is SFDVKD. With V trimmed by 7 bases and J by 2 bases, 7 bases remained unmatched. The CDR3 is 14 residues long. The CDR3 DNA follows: TGTGCCACCAGCCAGGACAGGAAACCCTACGAGCAGTACTTC. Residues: CATSQDRKPYEQYF.

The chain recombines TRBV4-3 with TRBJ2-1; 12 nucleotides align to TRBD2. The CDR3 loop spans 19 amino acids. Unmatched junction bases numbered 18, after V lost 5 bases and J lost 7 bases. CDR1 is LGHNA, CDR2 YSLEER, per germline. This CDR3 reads CASSAKNRIRLAGENEQFF. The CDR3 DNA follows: TGCGCCAGCAGCGCGAAGAATAGGATTCGACTAGCGGGGGAGAATGAGCAGTTCTTC.

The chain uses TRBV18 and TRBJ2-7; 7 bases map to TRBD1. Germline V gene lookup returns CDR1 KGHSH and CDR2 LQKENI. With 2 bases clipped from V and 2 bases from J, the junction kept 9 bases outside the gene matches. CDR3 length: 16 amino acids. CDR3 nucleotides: TGTGCCAGCTCACCATCCTTGACAGGGATAGCCTACGAGCAGTACTTC. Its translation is CASSPSLTGIAYEQYF.

CDR3 in amino acids: CASSVEDRAWNIQYF. DNA of the CDR3: TGTGCCAGCAGCGTAGAGGACAGGGCTTGGAACATTCAGTACTTC. The chain links TRBV9 to TRBJ2-4; 8 nucleotides line up with TRBD1. This CDR3 is built from 15 residues. Trimming cost V 0 bases and J 7 bases; bases outside gene matches: 6. Germline CDR1 SGDLS, CDR2 YYNGEE.

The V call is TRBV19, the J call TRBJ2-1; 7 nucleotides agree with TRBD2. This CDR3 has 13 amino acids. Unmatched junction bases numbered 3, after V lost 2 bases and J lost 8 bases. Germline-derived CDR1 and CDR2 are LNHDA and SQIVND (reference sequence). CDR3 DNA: TGTGCCAGTAGTATAAATCGGGGGGATGAGCAGTTCTTC. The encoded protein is CASSINRGDEQFF.

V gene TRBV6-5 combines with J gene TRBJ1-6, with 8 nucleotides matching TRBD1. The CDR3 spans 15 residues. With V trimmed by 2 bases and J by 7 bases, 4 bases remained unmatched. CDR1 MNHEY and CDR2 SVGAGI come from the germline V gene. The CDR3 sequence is CASSYAGGKNSPLHF. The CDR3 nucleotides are TGTGCCAGCAGTTACGCAGGGGGCAAGAATTCACCCCTCCACTTT.

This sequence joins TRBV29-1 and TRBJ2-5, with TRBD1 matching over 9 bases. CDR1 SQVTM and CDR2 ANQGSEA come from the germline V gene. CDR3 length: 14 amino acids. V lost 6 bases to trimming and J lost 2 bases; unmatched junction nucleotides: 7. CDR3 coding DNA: TGCAGCGTCCTCCGGACAGGGGATCAAGAGACCCAGTACTTC. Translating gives CSVLRTGDQETQYF.

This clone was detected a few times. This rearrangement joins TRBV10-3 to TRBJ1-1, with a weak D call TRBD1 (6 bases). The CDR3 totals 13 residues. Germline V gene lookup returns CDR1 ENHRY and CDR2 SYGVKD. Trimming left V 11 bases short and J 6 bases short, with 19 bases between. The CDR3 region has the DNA TGTGCCGCCCGGGACACAGGGCTCGCTGAAGCTTTCTTT. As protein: CAARDTGLAEAFF.

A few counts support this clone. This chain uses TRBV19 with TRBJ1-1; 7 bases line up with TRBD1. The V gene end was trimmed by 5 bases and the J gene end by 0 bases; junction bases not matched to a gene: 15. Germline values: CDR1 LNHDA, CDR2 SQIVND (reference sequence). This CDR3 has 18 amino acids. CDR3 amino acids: CASSSPGQMSHMNTEAFF. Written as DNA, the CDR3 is TGTGCCAGTAGTTCTCCGGGACAGATGTCCCACATGAACACTGAAGCTTTCTTT.

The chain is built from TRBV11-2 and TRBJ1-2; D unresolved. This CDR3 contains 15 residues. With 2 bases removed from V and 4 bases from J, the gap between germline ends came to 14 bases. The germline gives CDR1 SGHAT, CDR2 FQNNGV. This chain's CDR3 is CASSLYAASSYGYTF. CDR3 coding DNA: TGTGCCAGCAGCTTATACGCGGCTTCGAGCTATGGCTACACCTTC.

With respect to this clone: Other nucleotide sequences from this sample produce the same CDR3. The CDR3 nucleotides read TGTGCCAGCAGCTTGGTGAGCGGGGGGACCTACGAGCAGTACTTC. It yields the protein CASSLVSGGTYEQYF. The chain joins TRBV5-4 to TRBJ2-7; 9 bases line up with TRBD2. Germline loops: CDR1 SGHNT, CDR2 YYREEE (reference sequence). Trimming took 0 bases from V and 2 from J; bases not matched to a gene: 3. The CDR3 runs to 15 residues.

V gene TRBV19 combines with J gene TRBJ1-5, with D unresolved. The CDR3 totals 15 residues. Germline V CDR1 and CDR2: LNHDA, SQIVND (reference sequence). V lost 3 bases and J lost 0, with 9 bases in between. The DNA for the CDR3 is TGTGCCAGTAGTATTGAAACAGATAGCAATCAGCCCCAGCATTTT. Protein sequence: CASSIETDSNQPQHF.

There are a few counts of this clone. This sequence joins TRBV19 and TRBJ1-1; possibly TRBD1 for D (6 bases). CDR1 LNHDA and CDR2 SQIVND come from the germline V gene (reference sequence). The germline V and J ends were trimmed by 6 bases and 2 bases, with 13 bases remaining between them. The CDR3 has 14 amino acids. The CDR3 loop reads CASRETGPNTEAFF. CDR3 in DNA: TGTGCCAGTAGAGAAACAGGGCCTAACACTGAAGCTTTCTTT.

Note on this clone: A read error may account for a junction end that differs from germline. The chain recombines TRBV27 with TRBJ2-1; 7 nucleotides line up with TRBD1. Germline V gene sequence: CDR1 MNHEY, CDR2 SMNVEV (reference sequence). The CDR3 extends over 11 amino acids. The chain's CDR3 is CASSSRQGQIF. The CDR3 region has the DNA TGTGCCAGCAGTTCGCGACAGGGACAAATCTTC.

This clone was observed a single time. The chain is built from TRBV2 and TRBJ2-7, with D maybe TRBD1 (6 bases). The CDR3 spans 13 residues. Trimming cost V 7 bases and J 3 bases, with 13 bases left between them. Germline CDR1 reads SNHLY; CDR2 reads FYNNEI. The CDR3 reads CASNPRQDYEQYF. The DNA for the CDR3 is TGTGCCAGCAATCCCAGACAGGACTACGAGCAGTACTTC.

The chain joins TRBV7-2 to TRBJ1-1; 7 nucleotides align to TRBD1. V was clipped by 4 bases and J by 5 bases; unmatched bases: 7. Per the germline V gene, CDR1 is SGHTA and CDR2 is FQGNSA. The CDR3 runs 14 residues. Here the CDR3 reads CASSSQGEGTEAFF. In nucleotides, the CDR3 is TGTGCCAGCAGCTCCCAGGGGGAAGGGACTGAAGCTTTCTTT.

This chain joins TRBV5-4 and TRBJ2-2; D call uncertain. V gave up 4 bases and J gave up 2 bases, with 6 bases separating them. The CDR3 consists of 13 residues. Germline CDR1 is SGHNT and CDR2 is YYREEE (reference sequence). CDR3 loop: CASSPVNTGELFF. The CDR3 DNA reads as TGTGCCAGCAGCCCCGTCAACACCGGGGAGCTGTTTTTT.

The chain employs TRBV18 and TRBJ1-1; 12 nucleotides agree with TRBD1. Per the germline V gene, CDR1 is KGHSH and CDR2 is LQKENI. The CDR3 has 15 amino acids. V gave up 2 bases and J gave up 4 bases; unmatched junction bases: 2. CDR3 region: CASSPGTGGITEAFF. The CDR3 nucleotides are TGTGCCAGCTCACCAGGGACAGGGGGCATCACTGAAGCTTTCTTT.